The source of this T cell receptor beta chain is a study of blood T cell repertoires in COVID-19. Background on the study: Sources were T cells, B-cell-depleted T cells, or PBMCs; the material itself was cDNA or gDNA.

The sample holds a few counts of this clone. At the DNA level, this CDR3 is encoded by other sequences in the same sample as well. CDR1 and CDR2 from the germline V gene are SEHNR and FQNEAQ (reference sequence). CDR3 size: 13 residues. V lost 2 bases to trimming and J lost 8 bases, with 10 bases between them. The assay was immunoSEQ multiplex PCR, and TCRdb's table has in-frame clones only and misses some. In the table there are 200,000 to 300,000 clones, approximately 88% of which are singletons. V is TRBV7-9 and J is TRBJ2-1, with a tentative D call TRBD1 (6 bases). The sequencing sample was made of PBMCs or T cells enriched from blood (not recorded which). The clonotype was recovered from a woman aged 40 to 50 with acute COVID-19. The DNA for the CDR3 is TGTGCCAGCAGCTTAATCTCAGGGGATGAGCAGTTCTTC. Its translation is CASSLISGDEQFF.